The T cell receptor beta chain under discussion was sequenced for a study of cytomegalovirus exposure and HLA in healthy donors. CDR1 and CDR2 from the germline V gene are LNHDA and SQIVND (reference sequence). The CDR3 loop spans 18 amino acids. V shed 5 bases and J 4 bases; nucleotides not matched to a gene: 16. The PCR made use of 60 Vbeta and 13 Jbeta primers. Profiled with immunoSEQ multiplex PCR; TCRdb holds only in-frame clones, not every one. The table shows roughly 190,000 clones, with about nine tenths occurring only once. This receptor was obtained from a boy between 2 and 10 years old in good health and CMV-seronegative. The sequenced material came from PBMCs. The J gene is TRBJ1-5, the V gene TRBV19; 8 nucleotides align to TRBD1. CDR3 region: CASSFLPGTGVPNQPQHF. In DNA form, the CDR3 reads TGTGCCAGTAGTTTTCTGCCCGGGACAGGAGTGCCTAATCAGCCCCAGCATTTT.